The 15 T cell receptor beta chains reported below all come from one sample, sequenced in a study of cytomegalovirus exposure and HLA in healthy donors. PCR was performed using 60 Vbeta and 13 Jbeta primers. Assay used: immunoSEQ multiplex PCR; TCRdb lists only in-frame clones, some missing. This table has roughly 110,000 clones, roughly 68% appearing once. The specimen was PBMCs. These receptors were obtained from a woman aged 30 to 39 in good health and CMV-seronegative.

The CDR3: CASSLRDLGLAVQETQYF. In DNA form, the CDR3 reads TGTGCCAGCAGCTTAAGGGACCTAGGACTAGCGGTTCAAGAGACCCAGTACTTC. The rearrangement joins TRBV13 to TRBJ2-5; 10 bases are a match to TRBD2. After removal of 2 bases from V and 2 bases from J, the junction contained 11 bases not matched to a gene. Germline CDR1 PRHDT, CDR2 FYEKMQ (reference sequence). This CDR3 spans 18 amino acids.

This chain joins TRBV5-1 and TRBJ2-5; 9 bases agree with TRBD1. CDR1 is SGHRS, CDR2 YFSETQ, per germline. The J segment lost 4 bases and the V segment lost 4 bases, leaving 8 bases of the junction unmatched. This CDR3 contains 15 residues. The CDR3 loop reads CASSRKGQGSETQYF. The CDR3 DNA follows: TGCGCCAGCAGCCGTAAGGGACAGGGTTCAGAGACCCAGTACTTC.

This clone was seen only a few times. In DNA, the CDR3 is TGTGCCAGCAGCAAGGACAAGAGCTCCTACGAGCAGTACTTC. The encoded protein is CASSKDKSSYEQYF. The gene calls are TRBV11-3 and TRBJ2-7, with D perhaps matching TRBD1 (5 bases). V lost 5 bases and J 0 bases, leaving 11 bases between the germline ends. The CDR3 loop spans 14 amino acids. CDR1 is SGHNT, CDR2 YENEEA, per germline. Full variable domain (remainder filled in from reference TRBV11-3 and TRBJ2-7): EAGVVQSPRYKIIEKKQPVAFWCNPISGHNTLYWYLQNLGQGPELLIRYENEEAVDDSQLPKDRFSAERLKGVDSTLKIQPAELGDSAVYLCASSKDKSSYEQYFGPGTRLTVT.

This clone has only one observation. This sequence joins TRBV18 and TRBJ1-1, with D possibly matching TRBD1 (5 bases). The V gene's germline CDR1 is KGHSH and CDR2 LQKENI. The V gene lost 0 bases and the J gene lost 1 base, with 9 bases spanning the gap. The CDR3 contains 15 residues. CDR3 bases: TGTGCCAGCTCACCACCAGGAGGGACGAACACTGAAGCTTTCTTT. Protein: CASSPPGGTNTEAFF.

The CDR3 loop is CASSLGSLQGHQPQHF. As DNA, the CDR3 is TGTGCCAGCAGCTTGGGTTCTTTACAGGGGCATCAGCCCCAGCATTTT. The chain uses TRBV5-8 and TRBJ1-5; 7 bases agree with TRBD1. CDR1 is SGHTS and CDR2 is YDEGEE in the germline V gene. This CDR3 has 16 residues. V trimming: 0 bases; J trimming: 5 bases; junction bases outside the gene matches: 8.

This sequence joins TRBV9 and TRBJ2-1; 7 bases fit TRBD1. V shed 4 bases and J 9 bases; nucleotides not matched to a gene: 4. CDR3 length equals 12 residues. Germline CDR1 is SGDLS and CDR2 is YYNGEE. This CDR3 reads CASSRQGGEQFF. CDR3 sequence (DNA): TGTGCCAGCAGCCGACAGGGCGGTGAGCAGTTCTTC.

The chain uses TRBV7-8 and TRBJ2-7; TRBD2 aligns across 8 bases. V shed 1 base and J 5 bases; nucleotides not matched to a gene: 7. CDR1 and CDR2 from the germline V gene are SGHVS and FQNEAQ. The CDR3 sequence is 15 residues long. The CDR3 region has the DNA TGTGCCAGCAGCTTAGAAGCGGGAGTGATTAACGAGCAGTACTTC. This encodes CASSLEAGVINEQYF.

In this sample, this clone turned up a few times. This chain connects TRBV6-1 to TRBJ1-2; D gene ambiguous. Trimming took 1 base from V and 4 from J, leaving 10 bases between them. Germline CDR1 reads MNHNS; CDR2 reads SASEGT. The CDR3 is made up of 14 amino acids. The CDR3 is CASSEGLPSYGYTF. CDR3 nucleotide sequence: TGTGCCAGCAGTGAAGGGCTTCCCTCCTATGGCTACACCTTC.

This clone was counted a single time. The junction shows a germline mismatch at one end, possibly a read error. The chain couples TRBV7-7 to TRBJ2-7; 8 bases map to TRBD1. Germline V gene lookup returns CDR1 SSHAT and CDR2 FNYEAQ (reference sequence). The CDR3 runs 13 residues. The CDR3 region has the DNA TGTGCTAGCAGCCGGGGACAGGTGTACGAGCAGTACTTC. It specifies CASSRGQVYEQYF.

V is TRBV2 and J is TRBJ2-1; D is perhaps TRBD2 (5 bases). The CDR3 extends over 15 amino acids. Germline V CDR1 and CDR2: SNHLY, FYNNEI. V was trimmed by 6 bases and J by 4 bases, leaving 16 bases between them. CDR3 sequence reads: CASRGLQIPYNEQFF. CDR3 DNA: TGTGCCAGCAGAGGACTTCAAATACCTTACAATGAGCAGTTCTTC. Variable domain in full (rest from reference TRBV2 and TRBJ2-1): EPEVTQTPSHQVTQMGQEVILRCVPISNHLYFYWYRQILGQKVEFLVSFYNNEISEKSEIFDDQFSVERPDGSNFTLKIRSTKLEDSAMYFCASRGLQIPYNEQFFGPGTRLTVL.

The rearrangement uses TRBV6-6 and TRBJ2-5, with 9 positions matching TRBD2. V dropped 2 bases and J dropped 4; count of bases not matched to a gene: 2. CDR3 size: 14 residues. Germline assignment: CDR1 MNHNY and CDR2 SVGAGI (reference sequence). In DNA, the CDR3 is TGTGCCAGCAGTTACATTAGCGGGAGAGAGACCCAGTACTTC. Protein product: CASSYISGRETQYF.

This clone was counted between two and nine times. The chain recombines TRBV6-5 with TRBJ1-1, with a possible D match to TRBD1 (6 bases). There are 15 residues in the CDR3. V was clipped by 6 bases and J by 2 bases, with 16 bases between them. Per germline, CDR1 MNHEY and CDR2 SVGAGI. CDR3 sequence: CASSLIGGPNTEAFF. CDR3 bases: TGTGCCAGCAGCCTCATCGGGGGGCCCAACACTGAAGCTTTCTTT.

The chain combines TRBV28 with TRBJ2-1; TRBD1 aligns across 9 bases. V dropped 7 bases and J dropped 4; count of bases not matched to a gene: 5. The CDR3 totals 14 residues. Per the germline V gene, CDR1 is MDHEN and CDR2 is SYDVKM. CDR3 region: CASTLTGGYNEQFF. CDR3 DNA sequence: TGTGCCAGCACCCTGACAGGGGGGTACAATGAGCAGTTCTTC.

The chain couples TRBV19 to TRBJ2-2; a possible D gene is TRBD1 (6 bases). The CDR3 is 15 amino acids. Trimming took 5 bases from V and 0 from J, leaving 10 bases between them. The germline V gene encodes CDR1 LNHDA and CDR2 SQIVND (reference sequence). CDR3 region: CASSPRGPNTGELFF. Here the CDR3 DNA reads TGTGCCAGTAGTCCCAGGGGACCGAACACCGGGGAGCTGTTTTTT.

The V call is TRBV5-1, the J call TRBJ2-5, with D tentatively TRBD2 (5 bases). Per germline, CDR1 SGHRS and CDR2 YFSETQ. The CDR3 is made up of 15 amino acids. V dropped 4 bases and J dropped 5 bases, with 18 bases sitting between them. CDR3 nucleotide sequence: TGCGCCAGCAGCCCCAGGCTACGGGAACGGGAGACCCAGTACTTC. As protein: CASSPRLRERETQYF.